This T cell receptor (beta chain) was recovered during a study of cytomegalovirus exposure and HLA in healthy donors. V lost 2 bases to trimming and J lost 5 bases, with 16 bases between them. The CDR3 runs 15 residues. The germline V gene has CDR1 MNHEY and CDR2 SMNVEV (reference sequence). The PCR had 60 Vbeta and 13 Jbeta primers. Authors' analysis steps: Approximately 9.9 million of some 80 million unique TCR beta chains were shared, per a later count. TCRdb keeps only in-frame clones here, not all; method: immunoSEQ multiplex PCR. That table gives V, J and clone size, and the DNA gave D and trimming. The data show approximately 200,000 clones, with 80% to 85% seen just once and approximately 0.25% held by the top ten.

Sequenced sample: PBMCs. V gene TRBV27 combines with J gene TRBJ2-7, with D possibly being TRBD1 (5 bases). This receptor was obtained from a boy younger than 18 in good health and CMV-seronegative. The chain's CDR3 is CASSLKGPGSHEQYF. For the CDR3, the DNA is TGTGCCAGCAGTTTAAAGGGGCCCGGGTCCCACGAGCAGTACTTC.